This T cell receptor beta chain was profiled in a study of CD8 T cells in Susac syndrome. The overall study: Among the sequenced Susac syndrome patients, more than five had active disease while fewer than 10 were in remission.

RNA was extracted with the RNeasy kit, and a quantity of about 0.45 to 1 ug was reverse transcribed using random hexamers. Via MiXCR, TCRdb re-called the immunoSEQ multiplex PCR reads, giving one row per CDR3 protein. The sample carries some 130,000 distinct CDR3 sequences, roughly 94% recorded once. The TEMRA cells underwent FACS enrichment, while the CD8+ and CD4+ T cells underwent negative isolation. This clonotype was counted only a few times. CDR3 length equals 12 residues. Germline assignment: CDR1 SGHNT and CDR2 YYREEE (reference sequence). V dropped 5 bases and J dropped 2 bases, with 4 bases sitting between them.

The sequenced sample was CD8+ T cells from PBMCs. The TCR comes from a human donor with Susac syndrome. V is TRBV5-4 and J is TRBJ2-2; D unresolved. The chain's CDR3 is CASRQNTGELFF. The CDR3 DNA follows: TGTGCCAGCAGGCAAAACACCGGGGAGCTGTTTTTT.